The 13 T cell receptor beta chains below were found in one sample sequenced in a study of blood T cells in healthy people across ages. PCR was performed a second time for 7 to 11 cycles using a sample-barcoded 5' primer and a J-beta primer mix. TCRdb redid the calling of the 5' RACE reads with MiXCR, one entry per CDR3 protein. The profile shows about 640,000 distinct CDR3 sequences, roughly 58% of them singletons. Sequenced sample: blood. These receptors were collected from a man in his sixties in good health.

V usage is TRBV20-1 and J usage is TRBJ2-7; TRBD2 agrees at 11 bases. Germline trimming cut 1 base from V and 5 bases from J; bases unmatched to any gene: 4. This CDR3 has 14 amino acids. Germline assignment: CDR1 DFQATT and CDR2 SNEGSKA (reference sequence). CDR3 DNA sequence: TGCAGTGCTAGAGGGGGGACTAGCGGCCACGAGCAGTACTTC. This sequence encodes CSARGGTSGHEQYF.

The chain recombines TRBV12-3 or TRBV12-4 with TRBJ2-5, with TRBD2 identical over 7 bases. Trimming cost V 6 bases and J 5 bases; bases outside gene matches: 12. CDR3 length: 15 amino acids. CDR3 amino acids: CASSPTTSAGETQYF. The CDR3 bases are TGTGCCAGCAGCCCCACTACTAGCGCGGGGGAGACCCAGTACTTC.

V usage is TRBV15 and J usage is TRBJ2-5; D gene unclear. The tail of the sequence fits TRBJ2-7 better, so the J call may be wrong. From germline, CDR1 is LNHNV and CDR2 YYDKDF (reference sequence). The CDR3 is made up of 14 amino acids. CDR3 protein: CATSREIGVYEQYF. DNA for the CDR3: TGTGCCACCAGCAGAGAAATCGGAGTATACGAGCAGTACTTC.

The genes are TRBV6-2 or TRBV6-3 and TRBJ2-1, with D perhaps matching TRBD1 (6 bases). CDR1 MNHEY and CDR2 SVGEGT come from the germline V gene. The CDR3 is 17 amino acids. V gave up 2 bases and J gave up 7 bases, with 21 bases separating them. CDR3 DNA: TGTGCCAGCAGTTACGATCCAGGGCAGGGGCTCTGGAATGAGCAGTTCTTC. It codes for CASSYDPGQGLWNEQFF.

This CDR3 is CASSLGQVGETQYF. In nucleotides, the CDR3 is TGTGCCAGCAGCCTAGGACAGGTTGGGGAGACCCAGTACTTC. The genes are TRBV5-5 and TRBJ2-5, with 7 nucleotides matching TRBD1. The CDR3 contains 14 residues. The junction had 8 bases not matched to a gene; V was cut back by 4 bases and J by 5 bases. Germline lookup yields CDR1 SGHKS and CDR2 YYEKEE (reference sequence). The whole variable domain, filled in from reference TRBV5-5 and TRBJ2-5, reads DAGVTQSPTHLIKTRGQQVTLRCSPISGHKSVSWYQQVLGQGPQFIFQYYEKEERGRGNFPDRFSARQFPNYSSELNVNALLLGDSALYLCASSLGQVGETQYFGPGTRLLVL.

The chain is built from TRBV6-1 and TRBJ2-5, with 12 bases that match TRBD1. CDR1 MNHNS and CDR2 SASEGT come from the germline V gene. CDR3 length: 15 residues. The ends lost 4 bases at V and 11 bases at J; junction bases unmatched: 11. CDR3 in DNA: TGTGCCAGCAGTGTGTCCGGGACAGGGGGCGCGGAGCAGTACTTC. It is translated as CASSVSGTGGAEQYF.

This chain joins TRBV4-1 and TRBJ1-2; a weak D match, TRBD1 (6 bases). Trimming pared 0 bases from V and 4 bases from J, leaving 12 bases between. CDR3 length equals 15 residues. Germline V gives CDR1 MGHRA, CDR2 YSYEKL. The CDR3 sequence: CASSQEVGQLYGYTF. Here the CDR3 DNA reads TGCGCCAGCAGCCAAGAGGTAGGACAGCTCTATGGCTACACCTTC.

This clonotype was seen only a few times. This chain links TRBV11-2 with TRBJ2-7; D gene uncertain. The germline V gene has CDR1 SGHAT and CDR2 FQNNGV. CDR3 length equals 13 residues. Trimming took off 4 bases at V and 2 bases at J, with 9 bases between the two ends. CDR3: CASSSLRAYEQYF. In nucleotides, the CDR3 is TGTGCCAGCAGCTCCCTTCGGGCCTACGAGCAGTACTTC.

V is TRBV6-2 or TRBV6-3 and J is TRBJ2-1; D gene unclear. In germline, CDR1 is MNHEY, CDR2 SVGEGT. Deletions cut 5 bases from V and 7 bases from J, with 6 bases between. The CDR3 is 11 residues long. CDR3 bases: TGTGCCAGCAGTGAGTCTAATGAGCAGTTCTTC. Its protein product is CASSESNEQFF.

This clonotype was observed a few times. The genes are TRBV12-3 or TRBV12-4 and TRBJ2-2, with 8 bases identical to TRBD1. Trimming took 11 bases from V and 3 from J; bases not matched to a gene: 2. This CDR3 is built from 12 residues. This CDR3 reads CASTGDTGELFF. CDR3 in DNA: TGTGCCTCGACAGGGGACACCGGGGAGCTGTTTTTT.

This clonotype was seen a handful of times. V and J are TRBV25-1 and TRBJ1-2, with D perhaps matching TRBD1 (6 bases). CDR3 length: 16 amino acids. The germline V and J ends were trimmed by 5 bases and 6 bases, with 22 bases remaining between them. Germline V gene data show CDR1 as MGHDK and CDR2 as SYGVNS. The CDR3 coding sequence is TGTGCCAGCAGTATCCCGGGACACGACAGCAGCCATGGCTACACCTTC. Residues: CASSIPGHDSSHGYTF.

V usage is TRBV7-9 and J usage is TRBJ2-5, with 7 bases aligning to TRBD1. The J call is doubtful: the DNA matches TRBJ2-7 better. Looked up from germline, CDR1 is SEHNR and CDR2 is FQNEAQ (reference sequence). The CDR3 length is 13 residues. The CDR3 DNA reads TGTGCCAGCAGCAAACAGGGGCCCTACGAGCAGTACTTC. It specifies CASSKQGPYEQYF.

This clonotype was seen a few times. J is TRBJ2-3 and V is TRBV4-1, with D perhaps assigned TRBD1 or TRBD2 (5 bases each). Germline V gene sequence: CDR1 MGHRA, CDR2 YSYEKL. The CDR3 contains 15 residues. Between the trimmed V and J ends, which lost 6 bases and 3 bases, there was a span of 16 bases. Written as DNA, the CDR3 is TGCGCCAGCAGACGTCGGGACCTTCCGACAGATACGCAGTATTTT. Protein: CASRRRDLPTDTQYF.